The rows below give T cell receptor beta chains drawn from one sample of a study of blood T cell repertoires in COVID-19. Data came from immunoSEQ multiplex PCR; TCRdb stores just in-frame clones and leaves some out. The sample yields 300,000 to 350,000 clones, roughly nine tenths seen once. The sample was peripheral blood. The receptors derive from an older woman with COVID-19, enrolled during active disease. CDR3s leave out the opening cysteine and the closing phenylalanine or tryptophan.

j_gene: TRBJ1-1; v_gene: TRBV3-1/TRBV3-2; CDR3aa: ASSQGAIRNTEAF
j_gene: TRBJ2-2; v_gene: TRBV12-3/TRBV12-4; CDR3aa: ASSSSNTGELF
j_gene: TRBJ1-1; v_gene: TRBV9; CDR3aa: ASSAHQSGFTEAF
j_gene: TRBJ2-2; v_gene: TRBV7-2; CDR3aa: ASSLVGGGATGELF
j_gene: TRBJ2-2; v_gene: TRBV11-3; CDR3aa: ASSPSSGANTGELF
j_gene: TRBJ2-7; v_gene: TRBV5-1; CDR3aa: ASSWTGTGLYEQY
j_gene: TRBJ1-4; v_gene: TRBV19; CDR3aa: ASRDVGTVYNEKLF
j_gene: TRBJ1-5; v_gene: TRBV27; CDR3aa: ASSFAGARNQPQH
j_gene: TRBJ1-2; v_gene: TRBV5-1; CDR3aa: ASTPLGQGWGYT
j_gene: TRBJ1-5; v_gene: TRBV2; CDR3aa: ASSLERLPQH
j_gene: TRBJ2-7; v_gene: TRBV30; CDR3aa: AWSVLGGGEQY
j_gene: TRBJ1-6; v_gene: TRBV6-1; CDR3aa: ASSAHGQGNNSPLH
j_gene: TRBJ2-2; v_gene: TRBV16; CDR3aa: ASSQSKSKIMNSQTNTGELF
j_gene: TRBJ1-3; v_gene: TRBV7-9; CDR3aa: ASSLTQINSGNTIY
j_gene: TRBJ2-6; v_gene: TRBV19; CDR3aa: ASSPRVSGANVLT
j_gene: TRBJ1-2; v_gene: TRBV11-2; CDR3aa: ASTPSGQGAGGYT
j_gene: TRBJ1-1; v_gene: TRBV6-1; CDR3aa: ASSDVTGGRTEAF
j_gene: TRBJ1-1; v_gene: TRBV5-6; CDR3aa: ASSRQVNTEAF
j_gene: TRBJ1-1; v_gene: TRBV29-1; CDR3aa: SVDGQGKEVPHFTEAF
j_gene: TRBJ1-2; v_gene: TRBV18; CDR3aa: ASSPQPLGQGMWGGSYT
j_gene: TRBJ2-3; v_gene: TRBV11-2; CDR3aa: ASSWPGGNTQY
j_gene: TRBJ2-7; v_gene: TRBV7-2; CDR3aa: ASSPQGLPYEQY
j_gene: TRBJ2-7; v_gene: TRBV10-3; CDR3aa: AIRRAEGSSYEQY
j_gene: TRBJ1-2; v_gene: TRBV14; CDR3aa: ASSLRSGEHGYT
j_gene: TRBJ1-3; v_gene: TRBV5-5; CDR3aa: ASSLPGDVSGNTIY
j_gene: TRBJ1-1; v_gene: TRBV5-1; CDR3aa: ASSSEGRGTEAF
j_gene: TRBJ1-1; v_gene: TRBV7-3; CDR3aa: ASSPQGQSNTEAF
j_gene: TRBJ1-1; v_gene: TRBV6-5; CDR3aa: ASSYLGQNTEAF
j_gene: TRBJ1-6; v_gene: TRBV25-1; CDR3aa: ASSARGNSPLH
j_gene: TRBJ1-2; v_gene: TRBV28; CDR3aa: ASSLVTWSQGYT
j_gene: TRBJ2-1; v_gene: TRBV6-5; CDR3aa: ATEGATVNEQF
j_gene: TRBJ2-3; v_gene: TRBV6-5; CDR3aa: ASETKRGGTDTQY
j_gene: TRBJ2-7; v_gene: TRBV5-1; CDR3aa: ASSPEAAYEQY
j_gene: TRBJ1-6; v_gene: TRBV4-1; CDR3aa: ASSQDKQGDNSPLH